This T cell receptor beta chain was obtained from a study of T cells in Graves' hyperthyroidism and ophthalmopathy. Study at large: It was at initial diagnosis, before any treatment, that peripheral blood was collected.

The patients, who ranged from 18 to 65 in age, presented with newly diagnosed hyperthyroidism lasting under 2 months. This clonotype was seen repeatedly, ten times or more. CDR3 length: 13 residues. Looked up from germline, CDR1 is SNHLY and CDR2 is FYNNEI. V was pared by 6 bases and J by 2 bases, with 10 bases between. Using RNA transcripts as the source, TCR beta CDR3 regions were amplified. The HTBI primer set served for first-round RT-PCR of the TCR CDR3. In TCRdb, the multiplex PCR reads were re-called with MiXCR into one record per CDR3 protein. The data hold roughly 400,000 distinct CDR3 sequences, with around a quarter observed a single time.

The sequence was collected from a middle-aged man with Graves' hyperthyroidism. The genes are TRBV2 and TRBJ2-5, with D possibly matching TRBD2 (6 bases). Sequenced sample: blood. The CDR3 region is CASRVGLQETQYF. CDR3 nucleotide sequence: TGTGCCAGCAGGGTGGGACTTCAAGAGACCCAGTACTTC.